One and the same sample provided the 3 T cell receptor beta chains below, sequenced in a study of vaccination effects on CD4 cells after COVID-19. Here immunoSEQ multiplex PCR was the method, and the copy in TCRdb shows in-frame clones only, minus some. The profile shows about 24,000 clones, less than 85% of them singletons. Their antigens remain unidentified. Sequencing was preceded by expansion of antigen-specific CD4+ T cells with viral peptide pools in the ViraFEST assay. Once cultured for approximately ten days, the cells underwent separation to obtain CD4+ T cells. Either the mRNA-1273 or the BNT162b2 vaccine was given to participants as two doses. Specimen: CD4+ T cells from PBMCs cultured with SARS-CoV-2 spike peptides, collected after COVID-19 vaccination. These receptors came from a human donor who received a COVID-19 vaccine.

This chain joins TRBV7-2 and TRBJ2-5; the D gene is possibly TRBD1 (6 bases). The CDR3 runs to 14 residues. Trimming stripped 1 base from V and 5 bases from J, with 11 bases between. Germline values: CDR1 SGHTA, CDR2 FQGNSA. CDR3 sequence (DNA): TGTGCCAGCAGCTTAGTGGGGGCCGGGGAGACCCAGTACTTC. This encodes CASSLVGAGETQYF.

CDR3 nucleotides: TGCGCCAGCAGCCAAGCGCGAAGGGGCGGGGAGCTGTTTTTT. It translates to CASSQARRGGELFF. The chain uses TRBV4-1 and TRBJ2-2, with D possibly being TRBD1 (5 bases). Germline V lookup: CDR1 MGHRA, CDR2 YSYEKL. With 1 base removed from V and 7 bases from J, the gap between germline ends came to 10 bases. The CDR3 contains 14 residues.

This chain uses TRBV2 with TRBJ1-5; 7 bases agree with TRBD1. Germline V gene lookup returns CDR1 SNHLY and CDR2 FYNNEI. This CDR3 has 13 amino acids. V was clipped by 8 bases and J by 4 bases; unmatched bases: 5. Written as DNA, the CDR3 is TGTGCCAGCTGGCCAGGGGGGAATCAGCCCCAGCATTTT. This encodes CASWPGGNQPQHF.